The 3 T cell receptor beta chains below all came from one sample that was sequenced in a study of blood T cell repertoires in COVID-19. The protocol was immunoSEQ multiplex PCR, while the TCRdb copy is restricted to in-frame clones and leaves out a portion. In the table there are 150,000 to 200,000 clones, 85% to 90% of which are singletons. The sequencing input was peripheral blood. The source is a woman older than 75 with COVID-19, enrolled during active disease.

This clone appeared a few times. This chain joins TRBV27 and TRBJ2-1; 9 bases align to TRBD1. The CDR3 is made up of 14 amino acids. The trim removed 5 bases at V and 8 bases at J, leaving 7 bases unmatched. CDR1 MNHEY and CDR2 SMNVEV come from the germline V gene (reference sequence). The CDR3 reads CASSLSRDRDEQFF. The DNA for the CDR3 is TGTGCCAGCAGTCTGTCCCGGGACAGGGATGAGCAGTTCTTC.

The gene calls are TRBV19 and TRBJ2-3; D is undetermined. CDR3 length equals 12 residues. The V and J ends lost 8 bases and 2 bases respectively, with 8 bases between them. The germline gives CDR1 LNHDA, CDR2 SQIVND (reference sequence). CDR3 in amino acids: CASQDYTDTQYF. CDR3 coding DNA: TGTGCCAGTCAGGATTACACAGATACGCAGTATTTT.

The chain has TRBV4-2 and TRBJ1-1; D gene ambiguous. Trimming shortened V by 0 bases and J by 1 base, and 9 bases separated the two germline ends. This CDR3 contains 15 residues. The V gene's germline CDR1 is LGHNA and CDR2 YNFKEQ. The CDR3 DNA reads as TGTGCCAGCAGCCAAGACGGGTACAAGAACACTGAAGCTTTCTTT. Translation: CASSQDGYKNTEAFF.